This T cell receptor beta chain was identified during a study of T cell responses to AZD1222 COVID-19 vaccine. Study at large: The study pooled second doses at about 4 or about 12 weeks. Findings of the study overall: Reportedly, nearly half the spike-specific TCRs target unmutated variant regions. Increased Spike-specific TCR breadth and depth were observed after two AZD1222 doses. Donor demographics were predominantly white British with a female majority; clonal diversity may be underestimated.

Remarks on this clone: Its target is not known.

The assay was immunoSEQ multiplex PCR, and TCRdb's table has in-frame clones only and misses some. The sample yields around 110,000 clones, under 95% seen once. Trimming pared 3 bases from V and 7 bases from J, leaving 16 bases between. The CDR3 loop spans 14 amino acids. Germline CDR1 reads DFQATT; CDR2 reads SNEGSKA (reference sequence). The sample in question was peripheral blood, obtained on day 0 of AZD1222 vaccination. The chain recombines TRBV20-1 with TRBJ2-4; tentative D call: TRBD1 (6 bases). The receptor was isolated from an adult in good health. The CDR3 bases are TGCAGTGCTAGTTCCGGGCAGGGGTTGAACATTCAGTACTTC. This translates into CSASSGQGLNIQYF.